This TCR beta chain originates from a study of blood T cell repertoires in COVID-19. This table comes from immunoSEQ multiplex PCR, and its TCRdb copy is limited to in-frame clones, with some not included. Here the sample spans about 180,000 clones, approximately 88% being singletons. There are 12 residues in the CDR3. V lost 5 bases and J 11 bases, leaving 13 bases between the germline ends. The germline V gene encodes CDR1 LNHDA and CDR2 SQIVND (reference sequence). The chain recombines TRBV19 with TRBJ1-5; TRBD1 is a possible D gene (5 bases). Sequenced material: PBMCs or T cells enriched from blood (not recorded which). This TCR was sampled from a woman in her late teens or twenties who had recovered from COVID-19. The CDR3 DNA is TGTGCCAGTAGTTTCGGGGGGTCCACCCAGCATTTT. Its translation: CASSFGGSTQHF.